Only a few counts were recorded for the clone carrying this T cell receptor beta chain. The germline V gene has CDR1 MDHEN and CDR2 SYDVKM. The CDR3 loop spans 15 amino acids. Losses at the gene ends were 4 bases for V and 2 bases for J; bases not matched to a gene: 7. Assembly of TCR beta libraries relied on iRepertoire HTBI primers together with Arm-PCR of CDR3 regions. Authors' analysis steps: Identification of gene segments yielded around 64 TRBV and some 14 TRBJ across samples. Each CDR3 protein gets one entry after TCRdb re-called the multiplex PCR reads with MiXCR. V and J calls and clone size were set by TCRdb, not the authors. The table has hundreds of thousands of distinct CDR3 sequences, 20% to 25% seen once. Time point in this sample: persistent/refractory GD, antithyroid drugs over 5 years with positive TRAb. After RNA was extracted from PBMCs, the TCR library was made from it. This sample is drawn from a study of regulatory T cells in long-lasting Graves disease.

The chain combines TRBV28 with TRBJ2-7; 8 nucleotides align to TRBD1. The sequence derives from a female donor with Graves disease. The specimen comprised peripheral blood mononuclear cells (PBMCs), sampled when the disease was refractory, from a patient treated with antithyroid drugs. The CDR3 DNA reads TGTGCCAGCAGTTCCATTGGGACAGGACCCTACGAGCAGTACTTC. Its translation is CASSSIGTGPYEQYF. The whole variable domain, remainder taken from reference TRBV28 and TRBJ2-7, is DVKVTQSSRYLVKRTGEKVFLECVQDMDHENMFWYRQDPGLGLRLIYFSYDVKMKEKGDIPEGYSVSREKKERFSLILESASTNQTSMYLCASSSIGTGPYEQYFGPGTRLTVT.